Included here is one T cell receptor beta chain sequence, with context. Its cognate antigen is unknown. These data are taken from a study of cytomegalovirus exposure and HLA in healthy donors. Findings and limits, study-wide: Across donors, most TCRs were seen rarely, yet some public ones were widespread. The investigators catalogued 150 to 200 TCR beta chains as cytomegalovirus-associated. Later analysis reportedly placed an Asian-associated ancestry cluster below the roughly 690-donor mean in N-insertions.

Per germline, CDR1 SNHLY and CDR2 FYNNEI. Trimming removed 8 bases from V and 6 bases from J, with 10 bases in between. This CDR3 comprises 12 residues. Primers included in the PCR were 60 Vbeta and 13 Jbeta primers. Sequencing used immunoSEQ multiplex PCR; TCRdb keeps in-frame clones, though not all of them. The sample yields hundreds of thousands of clones, about four fifths seen once. This chain links TRBV2 with TRBJ2-2; D unclear. The specimen sequenced was PBMCs. This receptor was identified in a man aged 35-49 years in good health and CMV-seropositive. CDR3 coding DNA: TGTGCCAGCTTTGGCTTGGCCGGGGAGCTGTTTTTT. Its protein is CASFGLAGELFF.